This record looks at one T cell receptor beta chain sequence and its context. The sample comes from a study of Ad26.COV2.S vaccination and SARS-CoV-2 variants. Trimming removed 5 bases from V and 7 bases from J; junction bases left unmatched: 10. The CDR3 has 16 amino acids. Germline values: CDR1 SGHVS, CDR2 FNYEAQ. Some clones are missing from TCRdb's copy, which holds only in-frame ones; the method was immunoSEQ multiplex PCR. The sample carries more than 85,000 clones, around three quarters recorded once. This sequence originates from a human donor who had recovered from COVID-19. The chain has TRBV7-6 and TRBJ2-1, with 11 bases fitting TRBD1. The sequences come from peripheral blood, collected after recovery from COVID-19. In DNA, the CDR3 is TGTGCCAGCAGCAACCTCGGGACAGGGGGTAAGAATGAGCAGTTCTTC. Amino acids: CASSNLGTGGKNEQFF.